These 26 T cell receptor beta chains were sequenced from one sample in a study of CD8+ T cells in alopecia areata. Sample treatment: oral pan-JAK inhibitor, 5-10 mg twice daily. In each case, RNA was isolated and then reverse transcribed into cDNA as the sequencing template. Method: immunoSEQ multiplex PCR; TCRdb's copy keeps in-frame clones and lacks some. The sample gives about 180,000 clones, about 53% of which show up once; 10% to 14% is in the top ten. The source was CD8+ T cells sorted from blood, collected at week 24, from a patient treated with tofacitinib. The receptors here all came from a human donor with alopecia areata.

This clone has more than one count but fewer than ten. The V gene is TRBV29-1, the J gene TRBJ1-2; 7 bases are shared with TRBD1. The J segment lost 5 bases and the V segment lost 1 base, leaving 7 bases of the junction unmatched. Germline loops: CDR1 SQVTM, CDR2 ANQGSEA. This CDR3 is 14 amino acids long. The CDR3 sequence: CSVEARQGPYGYTF. CDR3 in DNA: TGCAGCGTTGAAGCCCGACAGGGACCTTATGGCTACACCTTC.

The chain recombines TRBV10-1 with TRBJ2-7; 11 bases align to TRBD2. The CDR3 has 17 amino acids. Germline CDR1 is WNHNN and CDR2 is SYGVQD (reference sequence). V gave up 2 bases and J gave up 1 base; unmatched junction bases: 7. The CDR3 loop reads CASSEGLAGGSSYEQYF. The CDR3, as DNA: TGCGCCAGCAGTGAGGGGCTAGCGGGGGGATCTTCCTACGAGCAGTACTTC.

This clone came up once. The V call is TRBV9, the J call TRBJ2-2; D call uncertain. V dropped 6 bases and J dropped 2 bases, with 8 bases sitting between them. This CDR3 has 13 residues. Germline lookup yields CDR1 SGDLS and CDR2 YYNGEE. The chain's CDR3 is CASTKGNTGELFF. CDR3 in DNA: TGTGCCAGCACTAAGGGAAACACCGGGGAGCTGTTTTTT.

V and J are TRBV25-1 and TRBJ2-6; perhaps TRBD1 as D (5 bases). Per germline, CDR1 MGHDK and CDR2 SYGVNS. This CDR3 is built from 16 residues. Trimming removed 1 base from V and 2 bases from J, with 9 bases in between. The CDR3 bases are TGTGCCAGCAGTGAATTGACAGAAGCTGGGGCCAACGTCCTGACTTTC. It encodes CASSELTEAGANVLTF.

The V gene is TRBV19, the J gene TRBJ2-1; TRBD2 matches at 12 bases. CDR1 and CDR2 (germline): LNHDA, SQIVND (reference sequence). The V and J ends lost 2 bases and 4 bases, in that order; junction bases with no gene match: 3. CDR3 length: 16 residues. This chain's CDR3 is CASSISSGGAYNEQFF. CDR3 nucleotide sequence: TGTGCCAGTAGTATATCTAGCGGGGGGGCATACAATGAGCAGTTCTTC.

Only a few counts were recorded for this clone. V usage is TRBV2 and J usage is TRBJ2-2; the D gene is possibly TRBD2 (6 bases). From germline, CDR1 is SNHLY and CDR2 FYNNEI. V lost 3 bases, J lost 7 bases, and 9 bases lay in between. The CDR3 runs 13 residues. The CDR3 DNA follows: TGTGCCAGCAGTGATCGAGCGGGCGGGGAGCTGTTTTTT. It specifies CASSDRAGGELFF.

The chain carries TRBV5-6 and TRBJ1-2; TRBD1 might be the D (6 bases). With 1 base removed from V and 0 bases from J, the gap between germline ends came to 7 bases. The CDR3 spans 14 residues. Germline CDR1 reads SGHDT; CDR2 reads YYEEEE. The CDR3 protein is CASSLTGTNYGYTF. The CDR3 nucleotides are TGTGCCAGCAGCTTGACAGGGACTAACTATGGCTACACCTTC.

This clone came up a few times. The chain is built from TRBV11-2 and TRBJ1-5; tentatively, D is TRBD1 (5 bases). This CDR3 has 16 amino acids. Trimming removed 2 bases at V and 2 bases at J, with 13 bases between. The germline gives CDR1 SGHAT, CDR2 FQNNGV. This chain's CDR3 is CASSLSQGPGNQPQHF. The CDR3 nucleotides read TGTGCCAGCAGCTTATCCCAGGGCCCTGGCAATCAGCCCCAGCATTTT.

This sequence joins TRBV15 and TRBJ1-2; 7 bases map to TRBD1. The V and J ends lost 5 bases and 3 bases, in that order; junction bases with no gene match: 9. The V gene's germline CDR1 is LNHNV and CDR2 YYDKDF (reference sequence). The CDR3 has 15 residues. CDR3 in amino acids: CATSAKEDRDYGYTF. CDR3 nucleotides: TGTGCCACCAGCGCTAAGGAAGACAGGGACTATGGCTACACCTTC.

The rearrangement joins TRBV29-1 to TRBJ2-1; 8 bases map to TRBD1. Losses at the gene ends were 6 bases for V and 5 bases for J; bases not matched to a gene: 9. The V gene's germline CDR1 is SQVTM and CDR2 ANQGSEA. The CDR3 is made up of 14 amino acids. As DNA, the CDR3 is TGCAGCGTCATCTCGGACAGGGACGACAATGAGCAGTTCTTC. The encoded protein is CSVISDRDDNEQFF.

The table lists this clone with a few counts. This chain connects TRBV5-1 to TRBJ2-5; the match to TRBD2 covers 10 bases. The CDR3 length is 15 residues. Germline assignment: CDR1 SGHRS and CDR2 YFSETQ. The V and J ends lost 2 bases and 5 bases, in that order; junction bases with no gene match: 6. In nucleotides, the CDR3 is TGCGCCAGCAGCTTAAGCAGCGGGGGGGCGGAGACCCAGTACTTC. Protein product: CASSLSSGGAETQYF.

In regard to this clone: Other nucleotide sequences from this sample produce the same CDR3. This CDR3 is CASSLGDSNQPQHF. For the CDR3, the DNA is TGTGCCAGCAGCTTAGGAGATAGCAATCAGCCCCAGCATTTT. J is TRBJ1-5 and V is TRBV7-9; D ambiguous. CDR3 length: 14 amino acids. CDR1 is SEHNR and CDR2 is FQNEAQ in the germline V gene (reference sequence). V was pared by 1 base and J by 0 bases, with 4 bases between.

In the case of this clone: The sample has other DNA sequences that encode this CDR3 too. The rearrangement uses TRBV30 and TRBJ1-2; 12 nucleotides align to TRBD1. V lost 1 base and J lost 6; bases outside the gene matches: 3. Germline-derived CDR1 and CDR2 are GTSNPN and SVGIG (reference sequence). The CDR3 runs 14 residues. The CDR3 DNA reads as TGTGCCTGGAGTGCCGGGACAGGGGGCGATGGCTACACCTTC. Its translation is CAWSAGTGGDGYTF.

With regard to this clone: Other DNA sequences in the same sample also yield this CDR3. The CDR3 DNA sequence: TGTGCCAGCAGCTTATCTGGTGAGCAGTTCTTC. Amino acids: CASSLSGEQFF. The chain is built from TRBV11-2 and TRBJ2-1; D gene ambiguous. Germline-derived CDR1 and CDR2 are SGHAT and FQNNGV. The CDR3 totals 11 residues. V lost 2 bases, J lost 9 bases, and 5 bases lay in between.

The table lists this clone with a few counts. The rearrangement joins TRBV7-8 to TRBJ2-1; TRBD2 matches at 13 bases. The ends lost 5 bases at V and 7 bases at J; junction bases unmatched: 14. The CDR3 sequence is 18 residues long. Looked up from germline, CDR1 is SGHVS and CDR2 is FQNEAQ. The CDR3 coding sequence is TGTGCCAGCAGCACGAGACTAGCGGGGGGCCTCAGCAAGAATGAGCAGTTCTTC. This encodes CASSTRLAGGLSKNEQFF.

The genes are TRBV6-6 and TRBJ2-7; D remains ambiguous. V was trimmed by 0 bases and J by 5 bases, leaving 5 bases between them. CDR3 length: 12 residues. Germline V gene lookup returns CDR1 MNHNY and CDR2 SVGAGI (reference sequence). CDR3 in DNA: TGTGCCAGCAGTTACTCGCCAGACGAGCAGTACTTC. Protein: CASSYSPDEQYF.

The rearrangement joins TRBV5-6 to TRBJ2-5, with a tentative D call TRBD2 (5 bases). CDR3 length: 13 residues. Germline loops: CDR1 SGHDT, CDR2 YYEEEE. Trimming removed 3 bases from V and 2 bases from J, with 8 bases in between. The CDR3 nucleotides are TGTGCCAGCAGCTCCGGGGATCAAGAGACCCAGTACTTC. This gives the protein CASSSGDQETQYF.

The sample holds a few counts of this clone. V and J are TRBV5-5 and TRBJ2-3; 7 bases align to TRBD1. CDR1 and CDR2 from the germline V gene are SGHKS and YYEKEE (reference sequence). Trimming removed 6 bases from V and 2 bases from J; junction bases left unmatched: 3. This CDR3 has 13 amino acids. This chain's CDR3 is CASIDRATDTQYF. The CDR3 DNA reads as TGTGCCAGCATCGACAGGGCCACAGATACGCAGTATTTT.

The gene calls are TRBV29-1 and TRBJ2-7; 10 bases are shared with TRBD2. The trim removed 3 bases at V and 1 base at J, leaving 6 bases unmatched. There are 15 residues in the CDR3. From germline, CDR1 is SQVTM and CDR2 ANQGSEA. The CDR3 DNA follows: TGCAGCGTTGAGGGCCTAGCGGGGGAATCCTACGAGCAGTACTTC. It encodes CSVEGLAGESYEQYF.

V is TRBV2 and J is TRBJ1-1, with 8 bases aligning to TRBD1. The CDR3 is 13 residues long. Trimming cost V 6 bases and J 4 bases; bases outside gene matches: 4. In germline, CDR1 is SNHLY, CDR2 FYNNEI. CDR3 DNA: TGTGCCAGCAGCGACAGGGGAGCCACTGAAGCTTTCTTT. Translation gives CASSDRGATEAFF. The entire variable domain, with the rest obtained from reference TRBV2 and TRBJ1-1, is as follows: EPEVTQTPSHQVTQMGQEVILRCVPISNHLYFYWYRQILGQKVEFLVSFYNNEISEKSEIFDDQFSVERPDGSNFTLKIRSTKLEDSAMYFCASSDRGATEAFFGQGTRLTVV.

The gene calls are TRBV6-6 and TRBJ2-1; a weak D match, TRBD1 (6 bases). Germline V CDR1 and CDR2: MNHNY, SVGAGI (reference sequence). V lost 6 bases, J lost 2 bases, and 8 bases lay in between. The length of the CDR3 is 13 residues. This CDR3 is CASRGQTYNEQFF. The CDR3 nucleotides read TGTGCCAGCAGAGGACAGACCTACAATGAGCAGTTCTTC.

The V gene is TRBV7-3, the J gene TRBJ2-7; a possible D gene is TRBD1 (5 bases). Per the germline V gene, CDR1 is SGHTA and CDR2 is FQGTGA. Between the trimmed V and J ends, which lost 2 bases and 4 bases, there was a span of 9 bases. The CDR3 spans 13 residues. CDR3: CASSLGAEYEQYF. The CDR3 nucleotides read TGTGCCAGCAGCTTAGGGGCCGAATACGAGCAGTACTTC.

The chain combines TRBV27 with TRBJ1-2, with D tentatively TRBD1 (5 bases). The germline gives CDR1 MNHEY, CDR2 SMNVEV (reference sequence). V was clipped by 0 bases and J by 4 bases, with 15 bases between them. CDR3 length: 16 amino acids. CDR3 sequence: CASSLSAGTIPYGYTF. The CDR3 DNA is TGTGCCAGCAGTTTATCGGCAGGGACGATACCCTATGGCTACACCTTC.

The count of this clone is one. This rearrangement joins TRBV2 to TRBJ1-6, with a weak D call TRBD1 (6 bases). The CDR3 has 19 residues. Germline V lookup: CDR1 SNHLY, CDR2 FYNNEI. V was cut by 5 bases and J by 1 base, with 21 bases left in between. In DNA, the CDR3 is TGTGCCAGCAGTCGAGGGGGTGTGGACCGAACTTCCTATAATTCACCCCTCCACTTT. This translates into CASSRGGVDRTSYNSPLHF.

This clone was recorded a few times. The junction and the germline gene differ at one end; a read error may be behind it. The V gene is TRBV7-9, the J gene TRBJ2-2; 9 bases agree with TRBD2. Germline V gene data show CDR1 as SEHNR and CDR2 as FQNEAQ (reference sequence). CDR3 length: 16 amino acids. This CDR3 is CASRDSGLAKTGELFF. DNA for the CDR3: TGTGCCAGCAGGGATTCCGGACTAGCGAAGACCGGGGAGCTGTTTTTT.

CDR3 amino acids: CASSQDWSPSYEQYF. In nucleotides, the CDR3 is TGCGCCAGCAGCCAAGATTGGTCCCCCTCCTACGAGCAGTACTTC. V and J are TRBV4-3 and TRBJ2-7, with no clear D. With 0 bases removed from V and 0 bases from J, the gap between germline ends came to 9 bases. Germline-derived CDR1 and CDR2 are LGHNA and YSLEER. CDR3 length: 15 amino acids.